The 5 T cell receptor beta chains listed next were all sequenced from one sample in a study of blood T cell repertoires in COVID-19. The table came from immunoSEQ multiplex PCR; TCRdb's copy has only in-frame clones and leaves some out. This table holds more than 300,000 clones, 87% found once. Sample: PBMCs or T cells enriched from blood (not recorded which). These receptors all stem from a woman younger than 45 who had recovered from COVID-19.

The chain is built from TRBV5-4 and TRBJ2-3, with 13 bases that match TRBD2. CDR1 and CDR2 from the germline V gene are SGHNT and YYREEE (reference sequence). The CDR3 totals 19 residues. V trimming: 0 bases; J trimming: 0 bases; junction bases outside the gene matches: 7. For the CDR3, the DNA is TGTGCCAGCAGCTTGGGACTAGCGGGGGGCTACTCTAGCACAGATACGCAGTATTTT. Amino acids: CASSLGLAGGYSSTDTQYF.

This clone was found once. This chain links TRBV5-1 with TRBJ2-3; 8 bases line up with TRBD1. Germline CDR1 and CDR2: SGHRS and YFSETQ. The CDR3 covers 15 residues. Trimming at V came to 4 bases and at J to 3 bases, leaving 7 bases not matched to a gene. The CDR3 nucleotides read TGCGCCAGCAGCCCCGGACAGGGTCCAACAGATACGCAGTATTTT. Residues: CASSPGQGPTDTQYF.

The chain joins TRBV6-1 to TRBJ2-7; D possibly corresponds to TRBD2 (5 bases). CDR1 and CDR2 from the germline V gene are MNHNS and SASEGT. The CDR3 is made up of 15 amino acids. The ends were cut back, 1 base at V and 2 bases at J, with 12 bases in the middle. CDR3 sequence: CASSEGVRAAYEQYF. CDR3 DNA sequence: TGTGCCAGCAGTGAAGGGGTGCGGGCGGCCTACGAGCAGTACTTC.

With respect to this clone: Other nucleotide sequences from this sample produce the same CDR3. The chain has TRBV3-1 (or the pseudogene TRBV3-2) and TRBJ1-1; tentatively, D is TRBD1 (6 bases). The CDR3 is made up of 13 amino acids. The V end was cut by 3 bases, the J end by 3 bases, with 8 bases between. CDR1 and CDR2 from the germline V gene are LGHDT and YNNKEL (reference sequence). The CDR3 here is CASSQAGDTEAFF. In DNA, the CDR3 is TGTGCCAGCAGCCAGGCAGGGGACACTGAAGCTTTCTTT.

Concerning this clone: A junction boundary mismatches the germline segment, possibly from a read error. This sequence joins TRBV15 and TRBJ1-2; tentatively, D is TRBD1 (5 bases). Germline CDR1 LNHNV, CDR2 YYDKDF (reference sequence). The CDR3 loop spans 13 amino acids. The DNA for the CDR3 is TGTGCCACCAGCAGACAGGGATTGGATGGCTACGCCTTC. This encodes CATSRQGLDGYAF. The entire variable domain, with the rest obtained from reference TRBV15 and TRBJ1-2, is as follows: DAMVIQNPRYQVTQFGKPVTLSCSQTLNHNVMYWYQQKSSQAPKLLFHYYDKDFNNEADTPDNFQSRRPNTSFCFLDIRSPGLGDTAMYLCATSRQGLDGYAFGSGTRLTVV.